One and the same sample provided the 3 T cell receptor beta chains below, sequenced in a study of long-term antiretroviral therapy in people with HIV. Survey-level resolution applied to immunoSEQ assay v3.0. TCRdb keeps only in-frame clones here, not all; method: immunoSEQ multiplex PCR. The profile shows about 22,000 clones, about 86% of them singletons. Sequencing was performed on unsorted PBMCs, taken 1.3 years after starting antiretroviral therapy. All receptors derive from a man in his 60s with HIV.

The chain employs TRBV5-5 and TRBJ2-7, with 12 bases that match TRBD1. CDR1 and CDR2 from the germline V gene are SGHKS and YYEKEE (reference sequence). This CDR3 is 15 amino acids long. The V segment lost 2 bases and the J segment 6 bases; nucleotides outside the gene matches: 6. The CDR3 here is CASSLQGTGGGEQYF. CDR3 coding DNA: TGTGCCAGCAGCTTACAGGGGACAGGGGGCGGCGAGCAGTACTTC.

The DNA of the CDR3 is TGTGCCAGCAGGGTACTCCCAGGTGAAAAACTGTTTTTT. It encodes CASRVLPGEKLFF. The chain combines TRBV2 with TRBJ1-4; no reliable D call. This CDR3 contains 13 residues. The germline V gene encodes CDR1 SNHLY and CDR2 FYNNEI. Trimming removed 6 bases at V and 7 bases at J, with 12 bases between.

This chain uses TRBV5-1 with TRBJ2-5; 14 bases fit TRBD2. The length of the CDR3 is 16 residues. J lost 5 bases, V lost 3 bases, and 6 bases had no gene match. CDR1 is SGHRS and CDR2 is YFSETQ in the germline V gene. The CDR3 DNA sequence: TGCGCCAGCAGCTCCGTGACTAGCGGGGGGGCGGAGACCCAGTACTTC. Translating it yields CASSSVTSGGAETQYF.